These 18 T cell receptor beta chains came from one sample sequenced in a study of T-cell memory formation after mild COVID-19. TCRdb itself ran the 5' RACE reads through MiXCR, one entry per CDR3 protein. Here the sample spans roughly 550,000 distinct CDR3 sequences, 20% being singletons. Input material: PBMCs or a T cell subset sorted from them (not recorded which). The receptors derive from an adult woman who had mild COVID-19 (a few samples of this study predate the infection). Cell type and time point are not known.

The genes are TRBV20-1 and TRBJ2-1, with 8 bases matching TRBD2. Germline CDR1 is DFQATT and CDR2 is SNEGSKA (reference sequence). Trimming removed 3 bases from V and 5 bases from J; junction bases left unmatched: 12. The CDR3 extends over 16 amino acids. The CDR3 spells CSARTPGTSIDNEQFF. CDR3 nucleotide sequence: TGCAGTGCTAGGACCCCCGGGACTAGTATTGACAATGAGCAGTTCTTC.

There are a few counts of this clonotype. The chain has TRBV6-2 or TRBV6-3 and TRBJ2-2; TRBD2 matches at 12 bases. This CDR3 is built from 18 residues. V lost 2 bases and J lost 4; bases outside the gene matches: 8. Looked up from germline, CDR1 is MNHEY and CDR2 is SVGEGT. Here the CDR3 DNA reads TGTGCCAGCAGTTACAGACTAGCGGGAGTTCCAGGCACCGGGGAGCTGTTTTTT. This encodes CASSYRLAGVPGTGELFF.

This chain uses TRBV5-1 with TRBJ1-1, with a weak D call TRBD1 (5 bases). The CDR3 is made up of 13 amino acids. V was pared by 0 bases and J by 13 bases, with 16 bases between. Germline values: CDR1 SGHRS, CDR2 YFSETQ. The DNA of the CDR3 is TGCGCCAGCAGCTTGGCGGGACTGACGGGGGGTTTCTTT. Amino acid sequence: CASSLAGLTGGFF.

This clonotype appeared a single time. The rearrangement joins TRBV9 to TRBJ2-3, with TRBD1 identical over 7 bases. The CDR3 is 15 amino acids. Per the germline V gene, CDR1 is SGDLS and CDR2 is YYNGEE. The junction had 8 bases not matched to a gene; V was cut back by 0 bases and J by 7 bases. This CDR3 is CASSVEVTGTHTQYF. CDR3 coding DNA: TGTGCCAGCAGCGTAGAAGTGACAGGGACCCATACGCAGTATTTT.

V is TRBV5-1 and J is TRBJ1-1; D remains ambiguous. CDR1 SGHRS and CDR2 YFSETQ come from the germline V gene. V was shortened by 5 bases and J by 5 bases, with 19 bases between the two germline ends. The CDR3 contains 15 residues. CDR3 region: CASSGLPGVGTEAFF. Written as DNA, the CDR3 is TGCGCCAGCAGTGGTCTTCCCGGGGTAGGTACTGAAGCTTTCTTT.

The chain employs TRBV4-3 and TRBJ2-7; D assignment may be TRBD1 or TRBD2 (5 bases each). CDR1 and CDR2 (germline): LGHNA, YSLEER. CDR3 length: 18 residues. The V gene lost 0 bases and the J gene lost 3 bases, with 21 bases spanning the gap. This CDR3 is CASSQDASGRLPGYEQYF. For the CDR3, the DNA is TGCGCCAGCAGCCAAGACGCGTCGGGACGGCTCCCGGGCTACGAGCAGTACTTC.

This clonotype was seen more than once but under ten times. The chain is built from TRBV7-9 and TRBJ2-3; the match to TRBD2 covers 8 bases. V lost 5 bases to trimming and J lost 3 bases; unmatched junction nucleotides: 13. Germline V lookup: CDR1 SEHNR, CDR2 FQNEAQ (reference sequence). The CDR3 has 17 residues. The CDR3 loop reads CASSPRVAGPGTDTQYF. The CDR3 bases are TGTGCCAGCAGCCCCCGGGTAGCGGGGCCTGGGACAGATACGCAGTATTTT.

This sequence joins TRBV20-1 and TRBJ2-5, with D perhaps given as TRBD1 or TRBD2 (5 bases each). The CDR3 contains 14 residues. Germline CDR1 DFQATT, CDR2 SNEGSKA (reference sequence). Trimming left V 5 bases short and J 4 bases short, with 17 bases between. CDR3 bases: TGCAGTGCTCCCCCTGAGGGGTCGGGAGAGACCCAGTACTTC. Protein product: CSAPPEGSGETQYF.

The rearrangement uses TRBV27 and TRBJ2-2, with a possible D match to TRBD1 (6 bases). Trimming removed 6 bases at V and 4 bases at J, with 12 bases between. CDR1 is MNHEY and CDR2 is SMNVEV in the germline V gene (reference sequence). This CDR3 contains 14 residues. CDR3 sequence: CASRRTGFTGELFF. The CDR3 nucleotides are TGTGCCAGCAGACGCACAGGGTTCACCGGGGAGCTGTTTTTT.

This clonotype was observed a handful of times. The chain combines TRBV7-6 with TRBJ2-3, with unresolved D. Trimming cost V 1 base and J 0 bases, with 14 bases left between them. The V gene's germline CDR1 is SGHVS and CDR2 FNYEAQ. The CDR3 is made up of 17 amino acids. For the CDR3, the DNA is TGTGCCAGCAGCTTAGAAGGGCATTTCCTTAGCACAGATACGCAGTATTTT. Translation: CASSLEGHFLSTDTQYF.

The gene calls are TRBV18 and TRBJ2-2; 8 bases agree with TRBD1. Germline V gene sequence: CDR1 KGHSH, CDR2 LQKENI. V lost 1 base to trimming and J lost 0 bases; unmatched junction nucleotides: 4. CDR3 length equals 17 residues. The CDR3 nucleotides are TGTGCCAGCTCACCACTAGGGACAGGCCCGAACACCGGGGAGCTGTTTTTT. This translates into CASSPLGTGPNTGELFF.

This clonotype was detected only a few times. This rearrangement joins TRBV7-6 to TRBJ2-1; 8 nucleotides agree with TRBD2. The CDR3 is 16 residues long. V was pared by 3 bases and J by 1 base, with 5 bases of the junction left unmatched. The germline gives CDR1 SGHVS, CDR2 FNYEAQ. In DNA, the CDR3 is TGTGCCAGCAGCTTCCCGTTAGCGGGGTCCTACAATGAGCAGTTCTTC. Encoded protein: CASSFPLAGSYNEQFF.

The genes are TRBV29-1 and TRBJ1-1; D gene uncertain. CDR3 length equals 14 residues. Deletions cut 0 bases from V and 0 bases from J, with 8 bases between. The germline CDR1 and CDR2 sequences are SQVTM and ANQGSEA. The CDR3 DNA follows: TGCAGCGTTGAAGATACATTAATGAACACTGAAGCTTTCTTT. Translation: CSVEDTLMNTEAFF.

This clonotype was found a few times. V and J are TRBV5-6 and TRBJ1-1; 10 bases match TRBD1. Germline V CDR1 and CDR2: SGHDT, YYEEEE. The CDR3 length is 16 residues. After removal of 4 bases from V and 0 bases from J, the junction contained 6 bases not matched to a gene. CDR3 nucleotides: TGTGCCAGCAGCGTGGACAGGGGGTATTTGAACACTGAAGCTTTCTTT. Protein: CASSVDRGYLNTEAFF.

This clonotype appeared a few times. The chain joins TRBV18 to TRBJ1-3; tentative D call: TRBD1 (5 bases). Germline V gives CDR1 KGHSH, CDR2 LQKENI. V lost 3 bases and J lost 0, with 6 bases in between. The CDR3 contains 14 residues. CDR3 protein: CASSPGPSGNTIYF. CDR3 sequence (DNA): TGTGCCAGCTCACCGGGACCCTCTGGAAACACCATATATTTT.

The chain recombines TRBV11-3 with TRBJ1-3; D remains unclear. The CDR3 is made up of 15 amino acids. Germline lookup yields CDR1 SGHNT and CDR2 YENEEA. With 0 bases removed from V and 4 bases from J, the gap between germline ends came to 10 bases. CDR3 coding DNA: TGTGCCAGCAGCTTAGATGGAGGGCGCGGAAACACCATATATTTT. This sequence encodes CASSLDGGRGNTIYF.

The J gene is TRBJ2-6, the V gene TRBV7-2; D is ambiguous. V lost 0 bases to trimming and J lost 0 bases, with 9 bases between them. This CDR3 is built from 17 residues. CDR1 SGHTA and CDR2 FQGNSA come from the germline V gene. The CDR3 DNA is TGTGCCAGCAGCTTAGCAGCCGTACCCTCTGGGGCCAACGTCCTGACTTTC. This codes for CASSLAAVPSGANVLTF.

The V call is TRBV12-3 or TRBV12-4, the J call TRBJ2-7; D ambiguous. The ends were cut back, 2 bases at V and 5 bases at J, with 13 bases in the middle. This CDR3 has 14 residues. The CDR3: CASSLIDPWNEQYF. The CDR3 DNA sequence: TGTGCCAGCAGTTTAATAGACCCCTGGAACGAGCAGTACTTC.